This entry describes one TCR beta chain. Its antigen is still unknown. It has no much larger one-base neighbor in the sample; base qualities were not kept. These data come from a study of blood T cell repertoires in COVID-19 (TCRdb year 2020). Regarding the study in general: Samples from collaborators originated in the United States, Italy and Spain and spanned both the acute and convalescent phases of COVID-19. The prospective study material was composed of cDNA or gDNA derived from T cells, B-cell-depleted T cells, or PBMCs. Subjects who had been exposed to COVID-19, were actively infected with it, or had recovered from it provided the deeply sampled blood TCRbeta repertoires that made up the dataset. The repertoires were released in a freely available public database meant as a resource for research on the immune response to SARS-CoV-2. The samples were drawn from the first 160 participants of the ongoing ImmuneRACE study and from about 1,200 subjects provided by 6 global collaborators. The sample metadata nearly always contained a de-identified subject ID, COVID-19 status, age in years and sex. HLA class I and class II types, where available, came from metadata supplied by the sample provider rather than from assay-based typing.

The CDR1 and CDR2 encoded by the germline V gene are SGHRS and YFSETQ. Measured from the cysteine to the phenylalanine, the CDR3 is 11 residues long. CDR3 DNA is the only sequence kept; it has 33 bases, read in frame from the first base. V is cut by 0 bases and J by 8 bases, and the space between the germline ends is 3 bases. Collaborating institutions collected whole blood in K2EDTA tubes following their own protocols. For TCRbeta analysis, collaborators shipped samples as frozen whole blood, isolated PBMCs, or DNA extracted from either of those sample types. The immunoSEQ Assay, a bias-controlled multiplex PCR, was used to amplify TCRbeta CDR3 regions from genomic DNA. Processing in the source paper ran as follows. Within the assay, amplification of reference gene primers was used to estimate how many nucleated cells each sample contained. Sequence reads were collapsed and filtered to measure the absolute abundance of every unique TCRbeta CDR3 rearrangement. For each sample, productive Simpson clonality was calculated as the square root of Simpson's diversity index over productive rearrangements. Drawn from immuneACCESS, this table holds only the in-frame rearrangements with V and J called that TCRdb kept. Clones are partly lost; checked studies trace under half to an unresolved V gene and leave the rest unexplained. V and J calls and clone size are as listed in that table; D and trimming were resolved from the DNA. Here the sample has 270,000 or so clones; about 89% occur a single time. The top ten constitute approximately 8.2% of the sample.

General study outcomes and caveats: Clinical and demographic metadata were provided uncurated, with the amount varying by source and participant.

This clonotype originated in a man aged 35 to 55 with active or convalescent COVID-19. The V and J segments used are TRBV5-1 and TRBJ2-1; confidence is insufficient to name the D gene. Sequenced material: peripheral blood. In nucleotides, the sequence is TGCGCCAGCAGCTTGGCGGATGAGCAGTTCTTC. This is translated as CASSLADEQFF.